These T cell receptor beta chains were read from a single sample in a study of circulating and synovial CD4+ cells in juvenile arthritis. Sequencing was performed with immunoSEQ multiplex PCR; in TCRdb, only in-frame clones are kept and a portion is missing. In the table there are roughly 32,000 clones, 90% to 95% of which are singletons. The sequencing sample was made of CD4+ T cells from blood. The origin of the receptors is a human donor with juvenile idiopathic arthritis. Each CDR3 is given without its conserved first and last residue. The order of the fields is D gene, V gene, clone size, CDR3 protein. The D gene is left open where the match is weak. Size tells how often a clone was seen (once, few, many) or the class of an expanded clone, and some rows leave it out.

NA TRBV5-4 NA ASSSLKGDNEQF
TRBD1 TRBV29-1 NA SIEQRTGLGGEQF
TRBD1 TRBV28 few ASRRTGGYGYT
NA TRBV28 NA ASSLGQQETQY
TRBD2 TRBV6-4 NA ASSPTSGTVNSYNEQF
TRBD1 TRBV6-1 NA ASSLRTGYYGYT
TRBD1 TRBV19 NA ASSRGSKATEAF
TRBD1 TRBV7-6 NA ASSYRDRDAPTADTQY
TRBD1 TRBV2 NA ASSDLLQGSNQPQH
TRBD1 TRBV14 NA ASSRMGQANTGELF
TRBD2 TRBV6-1 NA ASSENVRWTSGGYEQY
NA TRBV6-1 NA ASSDLGFGGNSNQPQH
TRBD2 TRBV5-1 NA ASSSGGYQETQY
TRBD1 TRBV11-2 NA ASTRPLTGFDEQY
NA TRBV6-5 NA ASIGRRHNNQPQH
TRBD1 TRBV5-6 NA ASSVPGQGQETQY
NA TRBV6-6 NA ASSYVRGAGNTIY
NA TRBV7-9 NA ASSLGSGGLQPQH
TRBD1 TRBV13 NA ASSQGQGRHYEQY
NA TRBV19 once ASSMSFLNEKLF
TRBD1 TRBV4-3 NA ASSQDEFPTGGRGYT
NA TRBV10-2 NA ASSESSGNHNSPLH